This T cell receptor beta chain was found in a study of identical twins. Notes on the study in general: Findings depended on cross-sectional statistics rather than tracking the same donors. Potential partial confounding of zero-insertion analyses by invariant MAIT and iNKT cells was noted. When twins shared out-of-frame alpha sequences, those sequences had excess low generation probability.

Everyone who gave samples was a healthy Caucasian. V was clipped by 5 bases and J by 4 bases; unmatched bases: 7. This CDR3 is 16 amino acids long. Germline V CDR1 and CDR2: MNHNS, SASEGT. This clonotype was counted only a few times. Its cognate antigen is unknown. TCRdb independently ran MiXCR on the 5' RACE reads; one entry per CDR3 protein. The sample includes around 450,000 distinct CDR3 sequences, 14% of them seen just once. These data are also associated with another study on yellow fever vaccine responses in identical twins.

Material: CD4+ T cells sorted from blood. The source is a woman between 18 and 29 years old in good health. The chain carries TRBV6-1 and TRBJ2-2; TRBD1 agrees at 10 bases. DNA of the CDR3: TGTGCCAGCAGTCCAGGGACAGGGGTTATCACCGGGGAGCTGTTTTTT. Protein sequence: CASSPGTGVITGELFF.